This TCR beta chain was captured by sequencing in a study of human T cells and chemical hapten exposure. Study-wide background: Diphenylcyclopropenone was administered weekly to the scalp of patients throughout the approximately 25-week study. Each patch test put 0.01% DPC on the upper back, and results were read at 6 days. Overall study results and limits: The formation of large CDR3 similarity clusters by expanded TCRs significantly exceeded that of controls.

In this sample, this clonotype turned up a few times. As yet, its antigen is unknown. TCRdb processed the RACE reads anew with MiXCR; each CDR3 protein has one entry. Found here are more than 250,000 distinct CDR3 sequences, almost 8% of them singletons; the top ten hold 1.2%. The CDR3 covers 17 residues. Germline trimming cut 4 bases from V and 1 base from J; bases unmatched to any gene: 9. Time point specified: pre-sensitization, week 0. Described treatment: therapeutic diphenylcyclopropenone sensitization with weekly scalp DPC. This clonotype was sampled from a man between 18 and 35 years old with alopecia areata. Some clones in this sample may be carry-over from other donors' samples. The specimen was whole blood, collected in connection with sensitization to the hapten diphenylcyclopropenone (DPC). This rearrangement joins TRBV12-3 or TRBV12-4 to TRBJ2-2, with 7 bases that match TRBD2. The chain's CDR3 is CASSSKPGLLNTGELFF. The CDR3 nucleotides are TGTGCCAGCAGTTCGAAGCCGGGACTACTGAACACCGGGGAGCTGTTTTTT.